One and the same sample provided the 25 T cell receptor beta chains below, sequenced in a study of T cell changes during pregnancy in multiple sclerosis. The protocol was immunoSEQ multiplex PCR, while the TCRdb copy is restricted to in-frame clones and leaves out a portion. The profile shows over 100,000 clones, 90% to 95% of them singletons. The input for sequencing was peripheral blood, taken in the third trimester of pregnancy. The receptors come from a female donor with multiple sclerosis, enrolled in a pregnancy study.

This chain uses TRBV6-5 with TRBJ2-7; 8 bases line up with TRBD1. Germline V CDR1 and CDR2: MNHEY, SVGAGI. The V and J ends lost 6 bases and 0 bases, in that order; junction bases with no gene match: 7. The CDR3 is made up of 15 amino acids. CDR3 in DNA: TGTGCCAGCAGGCGGGGTGGGACAGGCTCCTACGAGCAGTACTTC. It specifies CASRRGGTGSYEQYF.

The gene calls are TRBV11-2 and TRBJ1-3; D not resolved. Trimming took 5 bases from V and 0 from J, leaving 14 bases between them. This CDR3 comprises 16 residues. CDR1 and CDR2 (germline): SGHAT, FQNNGV. CDR3 protein: CASSRGTPTSGNTIYF. The CDR3 nucleotides read TGTGCCAGCAGCCGAGGAACACCCACCTCTGGAAACACCATATATTTT.

The chain links TRBV6-5 to TRBJ2-7, with TRBD2 identical over 11 bases. Germline V gives CDR1 MNHEY, CDR2 SVGAGI. Losses at the gene ends were 6 bases for V and 4 bases for J; bases not matched to a gene: 5. CDR3 length: 14 residues. For the CDR3, the DNA is TGTGCCAGCAGCCTACTAGCGGGGGAGTACGAGCAGTACTTC. This sequence encodes CASSLLAGEYEQYF.

This clone has only one observation. This chain uses TRBV11-3 with TRBJ2-3, with a possible D match to TRBD1 (6 bases). Looked up from germline, CDR1 is SGHNT and CDR2 is YENEEA. V was clipped by 8 bases and J by 5 bases, with 20 bases between them. There are 15 residues in the CDR3. CDR3 in amino acids: CASGHRDTGVDTQYF. The CDR3 nucleotides are TGTGCCAGCGGACACCGGGACACCGGCGTAGATACGCAGTATTTT.

The chain joins TRBV2 to TRBJ2-5, with 12 bases identical to TRBD2. From germline, CDR1 is SNHLY and CDR2 FYNNEI. The CDR3 loop spans 16 amino acids. V was clipped by 5 bases and J by 5 bases; unmatched bases: 9. Here the CDR3 DNA reads TGTGCCAGCAGTCCTCTAGCGGGAGGGCCAGTCGAGACCCAGTACTTC. Amino acids: CASSPLAGGPVETQYF.

The chain has TRBV30 and TRBJ2-1, with D possibly being TRBD2 (6 bases). Germline V CDR1 and CDR2: GTSNPN, SVGIG (reference sequence). The CDR3 runs 14 residues. V was pared by 0 bases and J by 7 bases, with 13 bases between. CDR3 protein: CAWSVRGGRNEQFF. The CDR3 nucleotides are TGTGCCTGGAGTGTACGAGGAGGGAGAAATGAGCAGTTCTTC. Based on the CDR3 plus reference TRBV30 and TRBJ2-1, the full variable domain is SQTIHQWPATLVQPVGSPLSLECTVEGTSNPNLYWYRQAAGRGLQLLFYSVGIGQISSEVPQNLSASRPQDRQFILSSKKLLLSDSGFYLCAWSVRGGRNEQFFGPGTRLTVL.

This sequence joins TRBV6-1 and TRBJ1-5; no definite D call. Trimming pared 11 bases from V and 0 bases from J, leaving 8 bases between. The CDR3 runs to 12 residues. CDR1 is MNHNS, CDR2 SASEGT, per germline. The CDR3 coding sequence is TGTGCCGCACAGAATAGCAATCAGCCCCAGCATTTT. Protein sequence: CAAQNSNQPQHF.

The CDR3: CASSSHINRVADTQYF. CDR3 DNA sequence: TGCGCCAGCAGCTCTCATATAAACAGGGTTGCAGATACGCAGTATTTT. The chain couples TRBV5-1 to TRBJ2-3, with a weak D call TRBD1 (6 bases). Trimming took 3 bases from V and 4 from J, leaving 18 bases between them. Germline values: CDR1 SGHRS, CDR2 YFSETQ. CDR3 length: 16 residues.

This rearrangement joins TRBV2 to TRBJ2-3; D remains unclear. V was trimmed by 3 bases and J by 5 bases, leaving 3 bases between them. Per germline, CDR1 SNHLY and CDR2 FYNNEI. The CDR3 is 11 residues long. The CDR3 sequence is CASSERDTQYF. Here the CDR3 DNA reads TGTGCCAGCAGTGAGCGAGATACGCAGTATTTT.

The chain couples TRBV11-3 to TRBJ2-5; 10 bases align to TRBD1. V lost 1 base and J lost 7; bases outside the gene matches: 3. This CDR3 region has 14 residues. Germline loops: CDR1 SGHNT, CDR2 YENEEA. The CDR3 is CASSLGGQGVTQYF. The CDR3 DNA reads as TGTGCCAGCAGCTTAGGAGGACAGGGGGTGACCCAGTACTTC.

This chain uses TRBV7-9 with TRBJ2-7; 7 bases align to TRBD2. The V gene end was trimmed by 2 bases and the J gene end by 5 bases; junction bases not matched to a gene: 9. CDR1 is SEHNR, CDR2 FQNEAQ, per germline (reference sequence). CDR3 length: 15 amino acids. CDR3 in DNA: TGTGCCAGCAGCTTACCTGGGAGGGTTTTCCACGAGCAGTACTTC. Its translation is CASSLPGRVFHEQYF.

The chain joins TRBV10-2 to TRBJ1-1, with D hard to call. V was pared by 6 bases and J by 0 bases, with 20 bases between. Germline CDR1 reads WSHSY; CDR2 reads SAAADI. The CDR3 has 17 residues. CDR3 bases: TGCGCCAGCAGGGAGGCAGGCGTAAGAATGATGAACACTGAAGCTTTCTTT. Its translation: CASREAGVRMMNTEAFF.

V is TRBV5-1 and J is TRBJ2-3, with 13 bases matching TRBD2. The CDR3 is 15 residues long. From germline, CDR1 is SGHRS and CDR2 YFSETQ. Unmatched junction bases numbered 4, after V lost 4 bases and J lost 5 bases. CDR3 residues: CASSVGLAGVDTQYF. In DNA, the CDR3 is TGCGCCAGCAGCGTCGGACTAGCGGGAGTAGATACGCAGTATTTT.

This clone was counted once. The V gene is TRBV7-3, the J gene TRBJ2-1; 7 positions match TRBD2. There are 15 residues in the CDR3. Per the germline V gene, CDR1 is SGHTA and CDR2 is FQGTGA. With V trimmed by 2 bases and J by 5 bases, 6 bases remained unmatched. The CDR3 DNA reads TGTGCCAGCAGCTTATCTAGCGGATTTGACAATGAGCAGTTCTTC. It is translated as CASSLSSGFDNEQFF.

The chain has TRBV25-1 and TRBJ2-5; D possibly corresponds to TRBD2 (6 bases). CDR3 size: 11 residues. The germline gives CDR1 MGHDK, CDR2 SYGVNS. V lost 3 bases to trimming and J lost 7 bases, with 6 bases between them. The CDR3 nucleotides read TGTGCCAGCAGTGAGACTAGGACCCAGTACTTC. It yields the protein CASSETRTQYF.

The chain uses TRBV6-5 and TRBJ1-3; 7 positions match TRBD1. The junction had 4 bases not matched to a gene; V was cut back by 2 bases and J by 0 bases. CDR1 and CDR2 from the germline V gene are MNHEY and SVGAGI. The CDR3 consists of 16 residues. The CDR3 DNA is TGTGCCAGCAGTTACCAGGGACAGAACTCTGGAAACACCATATATTTT. This sequence encodes CASSYQGQNSGNTIYF.

V is TRBV19 and J is TRBJ2-1, with 12 bases that match TRBD1. The CDR3 contains 16 residues. With V trimmed by 4 bases and J by 5 bases, 6 bases remained unmatched. Germline V gives CDR1 LNHDA, CDR2 SQIVND (reference sequence). The CDR3 bases are TGTGCCAGTAGTAGTCCGGGACAGGGGGCCAACAATGAGCAGTTCTTC. The encoded protein is CASSSPGQGANNEQFF.

The rearrangement joins TRBV7-3 to TRBJ2-1; maybe TRBD2 (6 bases). The V gene lost 1 base and the J gene lost 0 bases, with 7 bases spanning the gap. The CDR3 sequence is 15 residues long. Germline CDR1 and CDR2: SGHTA and FQGTGA. For the CDR3, the DNA is TGTGCCAGCAGCTTAATGGGGGGCTCCTACAATGAGCAGTTCTTC. Residues: CASSLMGGSYNEQFF.

The chain joins TRBV25-1 to TRBJ2-5; possible D gene TRBD1, 6 bases. The germline V gene encodes CDR1 MGHDK and CDR2 SYGVNS. The V end lost 5 bases, the J end lost 1 base, and 8 bases lay between the germline ends. The CDR3 contains 13 residues. The CDR3 DNA is TGTGCCAGCAGTCGCAGGGGCCAAGAGACCCAGTACTTC. Protein: CASSRRGQETQYF.

The genes are TRBV6-1 and TRBJ1-1; the match to TRBD1 covers 7 bases. After removal of 7 bases from V and 7 bases from J, the junction contained 12 bases not matched to a gene. There are 14 residues in the CDR3. Per the germline V gene, CDR1 is MNHNS and CDR2 is SASEGT. The CDR3 coding sequence is TGTGCCAGCAAAATGACAGGGACCGTACTTGAAGCTTTCTTT. It yields the protein CASKMTGTVLEAFF.

With regard to this clone: Additional DNA sequences in this sample encode the identical CDR3. The chain combines TRBV18 with TRBJ2-3; TRBD2 matches 7 bases. Trimming took 3 bases from V and 0 from J; bases not matched to a gene: 3. Germline assignment: CDR1 KGHSH and CDR2 LQKENI. The CDR3 sequence is 15 residues long. This CDR3 reads CASSPASGSTDTQYF. The CDR3 nucleotides are TGTGCCAGCTCACCGGCTAGCGGTAGCACAGATACGCAGTATTTT.

The chain combines TRBV29-1 with TRBJ1-1, with D uncertain. CDR1 is SQVTM and CDR2 is ANQGSEA in the germline V gene. The CDR3 is made up of 13 amino acids. The germline V and J ends were trimmed by 5 bases and 1 base, with 11 bases remaining between them. CDR3 protein: CSVTGRANTEAFF. In nucleotides, the CDR3 is TGCAGCGTTACCGGGAGGGCGAACACTGAAGCTTTCTTT.

V gene TRBV6-1 combines with J gene TRBJ2-7; a weak D match, TRBD1 (6 bases). V lost 6 bases, J lost 2 bases, and 17 bases lay in between. There are 15 residues in the CDR3. In germline, CDR1 is MNHNS, CDR2 SASEGT. The CDR3 spells CASSPPDSRTYEQYF. The CDR3 DNA is TGTGCCAGCAGCCCCCCGGACAGTCGTACCTACGAGCAGTACTTC.

The V gene is TRBV19, the J gene TRBJ1-4; D gene ambiguous. The CDR3 consists of 14 residues. Trimming shortened V by 6 bases and J by 4 bases, and 12 bases separated the two germline ends. The germline V gene has CDR1 LNHDA and CDR2 SQIVND (reference sequence). CDR3 nucleotide sequence: TGTGCCAGTAGCGGAGGCCTCAATAATGAAAAACTGTTTTTT. Amino acid sequence: CASSGGLNNEKLFF.

The chain carries TRBV2 and TRBJ1-4; 7 positions match TRBD1. Germline V gives CDR1 SNHLY, CDR2 FYNNEI. The CDR3 extends over 15 amino acids. V lost 6 bases, J lost 7 bases, and 11 bases stayed unmatched. The CDR3 loop reads CASSVRDRVPEKLFF. DNA of the CDR3: TGTGCCAGCAGCGTCCGGGACAGAGTCCCTGAAAAACTGTTTTTT.